This T cell receptor beta chain was recovered during a study of STAT5B mutations in CD4+ large granular lymphocyte leukemia. Between the trimmed V and J ends, which lost 0 bases and 0 bases, there was a span of 9 bases. The CDR3 runs to 15 residues. Germline CDR1 reads GTSNPN; CDR2 reads SVGIG (reference sequence). Points from the study as a whole: 8/27 top patient clones versus 2/35 control clones were TRBV06-family. Without HLA matching, higher CD4+ than CD8+ T-LGLL clonality could reflect small sample size.

This clone was counted a single time. Its antigen is as yet unknown. Authors' methods: The detection floor for productive clonotype frequency was 2.59 x 10-5. The repertoire was sequenced with immunoSEQ multiplex PCR; TCRdb's copy has only in-frame clones and lacks some. V and J calls plus clone size are reproduced from that table; the DNA served to infer D and trimming. This table holds 21,000 or so clones, 79% found once. Buffy coats from healthy blood donors served as controls. J is TRBJ2-1 and V is TRBV30; D is possibly TRBD1 (5 bases). Sequencing input: CD4+ T cells from blood buffy coats. The sequence came from a human donor in good health. The CDR3 spells CAWSVGVSSYNEQFF. The CDR3 DNA follows: TGTGCCTGGAGTGTAGGGGTAAGCTCCTACAATGAGCAGTTCTTC.